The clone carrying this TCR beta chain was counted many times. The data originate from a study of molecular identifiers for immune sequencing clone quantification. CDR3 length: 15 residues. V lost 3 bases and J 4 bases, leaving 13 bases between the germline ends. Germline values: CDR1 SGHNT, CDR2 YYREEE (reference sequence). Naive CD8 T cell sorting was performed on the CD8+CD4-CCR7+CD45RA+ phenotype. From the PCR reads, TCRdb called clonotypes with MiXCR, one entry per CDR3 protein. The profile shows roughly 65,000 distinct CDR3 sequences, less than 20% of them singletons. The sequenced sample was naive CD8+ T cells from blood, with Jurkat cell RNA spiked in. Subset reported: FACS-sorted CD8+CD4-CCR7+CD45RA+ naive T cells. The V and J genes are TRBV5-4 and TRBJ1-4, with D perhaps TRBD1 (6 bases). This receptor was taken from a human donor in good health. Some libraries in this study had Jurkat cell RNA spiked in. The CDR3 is CASSSRDTNNEKLFF. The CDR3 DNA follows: TGTGCCAGCAGCTCCCGGGACACCAATAATGAAAAACTGTTTTTT.